A single sample gave rise to the 15 T cell receptor beta chains below, sequenced in a study of T cells after yellow fever vaccination. TCRdb reanalysed the 5' RACE reads using MiXCR and keeps one entry per CDR3 protein. The sample shows a few hundred thousand distinct CDR3 sequences, under 7.5% of them seen only once. The source was PBMCs, collected 5 days after the yellow fever booster vaccination. The receptors were gathered from a man aged 30 to 39 who received the YFV17D yellow fever vaccine.

This clonotype was counted only a few times. V and J are TRBV24-1 and TRBJ2-2; D perhaps matches TRBD2 (6 bases). Trimming cost V 1 base and J 3 bases, with 8 bases left between them. CDR3 size: 15 residues. CDR1 KGHDR and CDR2 SFDVKD come from the germline V gene. The CDR3 DNA reads as TGTGCCACCAGTGATTTCGGGAGAGACACCGGGGAGCTGTTTTTT. Its protein is CATSDFGRDTGELFF.

The table lists this clonotype with a few counts. J is TRBJ1-2 and V is TRBV15; a possible D gene is TRBD1 (5 bases). V lost 2 bases and J 8 bases, leaving 21 bases between the germline ends. The CDR3 is 16 amino acids. CDR1 LNHNV and CDR2 YYDKDF come from the germline V gene (reference sequence). The CDR3 region has the DNA TGTGCCACCAGCAGACTTACGAACGACAGATCACAAGGCTACACCTTC. It encodes CATSRLTNDRSQGYTF.

This clonotype showed up just a few times. This may be a read error, as it is one base from a much larger clone. The chain carries TRBV12-3 or TRBV12-4 and TRBJ2-7; D may be TRBD1 (6 bases). V lost 7 bases, J lost 4 bases, and 11 bases lay in between. The CDR3 runs 12 residues. The CDR3: CASTLQGYEQYF. DNA of the CDR3: TGTGCCAGCACCCTACAGGGTTACGAGCAGTACTTC.

This clonotype was counted between two and nine times. The chain has TRBV6-1 and TRBJ1-5; TRBD1 matches 9 bases. There are 15 residues in the CDR3. The V gene's germline CDR1 is MNHNS and CDR2 SASEGT. V was clipped by 4 bases and J by 6 bases; unmatched bases: 7. The CDR3 DNA sequence: TGTGCCAGCAGTGGCGACAGGGGGACCCGTCAGCCCCAGCATTTT. This codes for CASSGDRGTRQPQHF.

This clonotype was counted only a few times. J is TRBJ2-7 and V is TRBV9; no firm D call. Germline lookup yields CDR1 SGDLS and CDR2 YYNGEE. The CDR3 has 13 amino acids. Trimming stripped 0 bases from V and 4 bases from J, with 8 bases between. CDR3 bases: TGTGCCAGCAGCGTAGATTCACCATACGAGCAGTACTTC. Its translation is CASSVDSPYEQYF.

As to this clonotype: A junction boundary mismatches the germline segment, possibly from a read error. The V and J genes are TRBV3-1 and TRBJ2-5; 13 bases agree with TRBD2. The germline gives CDR1 LGHDT, CDR2 YNNKEL (reference sequence). This CDR3 is built from 18 residues. CDR3 protein: CARSPGTSGRVGEETQYF. CDR3 nucleotide sequence: TGTGCCCGCAGCCCGGGTACTAGCGGGAGGGTAGGTGAGGAGACCCAGTACTTC.

This clonotype occurred a few times. The chain combines TRBV20-1 with TRBJ2-3; perhaps TRBD2 as D (6 bases). The CDR3 consists of 15 residues. The germline V and J ends were trimmed by 3 bases and 0 bases, with 13 bases remaining between them. The germline CDR1 and CDR2 sequences are DFQATT and SNEGSKA (reference sequence). The CDR3 nucleotides are TGCAGTGCTAGCGGGAGTCGGACTAGCACAGATACGCAGTATTTT. Translated, it gives CSASGSRTSTDTQYF.

Ten or more counts support this clonotype. The rearrangement uses TRBV4-2 and TRBJ2-7; D possibly matches TRBD1 or TRBD2 (5 bases each). This CDR3 is built from 14 residues. Trimming shortened V by 0 bases and J by 6 bases, and 12 bases separated the two germline ends. Germline assignment: CDR1 LGHNA and CDR2 YNFKEQ. The CDR3 nucleotides read TGTGCCAGCAGCCAAGATTTGAAGGGACGCGAGCAGTACTTC. Translation gives CASSQDLKGREQYF.

This chain connects TRBV27 to TRBJ2-3, with 8 bases fitting TRBD2. The CDR3 is made up of 13 amino acids. The ends lost 5 bases at V and 4 bases at J; junction bases unmatched: 2. Looked up from germline, CDR1 is MNHEY and CDR2 is SMNVEV (reference sequence). The CDR3 here is CASSKAGADTQYF. The CDR3, as DNA: TGTGCCAGCAGTAAAGCGGGAGCAGATACGCAGTATTTT.

This clonotype was detected only a few times. The chain employs TRBV20-1 and TRBJ2-1; 7 positions match TRBD2. The CDR3 sequence is 14 residues long. Germline V gene data show CDR1 as DFQATT and CDR2 as SNEGSKA (reference sequence). V lost 6 bases, J lost 4 bases, and 9 bases stayed unmatched. CDR3 nucleotide sequence: TGCAGTGCCCCCCTCGGGAGGCCTTACAATGAGCAGTTCTTC. As protein: CSAPLGRPYNEQFF.

The V and J genes are TRBV6-2 or TRBV6-3 and TRBJ2-5; D call uncertain. V dropped 2 bases and J dropped 5 bases, with 12 bases sitting between them. Germline CDR1 reads MNHEY; CDR2 reads SVGEGT. The CDR3 is 14 amino acids. The CDR3 DNA follows: TGTGCCAGCAGTTACGGTACAGTCCGGGAGACCCAGTACTTC. Translated, it gives CASSYGTVRETQYF.

This clonotype turned up a few times. This chain joins TRBV29-1 and TRBJ2-3, with 10 bases that match TRBD2. Per germline, CDR1 SQVTM and CDR2 ANQGSEA. With V trimmed by 3 bases and J by 3 bases, 9 bases remained unmatched. CDR3 length equals 16 residues. The CDR3 protein is CSVEAVLAGPTDTQYF. The CDR3 bases are TGCAGCGTTGAGGCAGTACTAGCGGGGCCAACAGATACGCAGTATTTT.

This clonotype was picked up many times. The junction and the germline gene differ at one end; a read error may be behind it. The chain carries TRBV7-7 and TRBJ2-3; 8 nucleotides line up with TRBD2. Germline CDR1 reads SSHAT; CDR2 reads FNYEAQ (reference sequence). The CDR3 sequence is 15 residues long. The CDR3 nucleotides are TGTGCTAGCAGCTTCGGGACTAGTGGCACAGATACGCAGTATTTT. It encodes CASSFGTSGTDTQYF.

This clonotype showed up many times. The chain has TRBV7-2 and TRBJ2-2; no reliable D call. The V and J ends lost 7 bases and 6 bases respectively, with 9 bases between them. This CDR3 comprises 12 residues. Germline CDR1 reads SGHTA; CDR2 reads FQGNSA. The CDR3 spells CASNQLSGELFF. Written as DNA, the CDR3 is TGTGCCAGCAACCAACTCTCCGGGGAGCTGTTTTTT.

This clonotype was seen a handful of times. This sequence joins TRBV23-1 and TRBJ1-5; no definite D call. Being an ORF, TRBV23-1 has a function that is uncertain. The CDR3 consists of 13 residues. V lost 11 bases, J lost 7 bases, and 18 bases lay in between. CDR3 in DNA: TGCGCCGCGCGGGGAGTTCCCAAGCAGCCCCAGCATTTT. Protein product: CAARGVPKQPQHF.